The T cell receptor (beta chain) described here comes from a study of shared clonotypes between healthy human individuals. Study-level background: A donor's plate count was three for CD4 naive and three for CD4 memory; CD8 naive had two and CD8 memory one.

Germline V lookup: CDR1 MDHEN, CDR2 SYDVKM. The CDR3 runs 11 residues. V was cut by 2 bases and J by 15 bases, with 11 bases left in between. Over several immunoSEQ plates, each subset's genomic DNA was distributed in even portions. In the original analysis: ImmunoSEQ sequences covered only the junction and lacked quality scores; filtering therefore differed. Libraries were prepared by immunoSEQ multiplex PCR; TCRdb keeps only in-frame clonotypes and omits some of them. D and trimming were read from the DNA, whereas the V and J calls and clone size are those reported in that table. The sample has approximately 620,000 clones; around 97% are singletons. Notes on the study in general: Sampling covered blood only; tissue repertoires likely differ.

Of note for this clone: Its antigen is currently unknown.

The source of this sequence is a woman aged 25 to 39 in good health. The V and J genes are TRBV28 and TRBJ2-1; no clear D gene. The specimen was naive CD4+ T cells sorted from blood. This sample's subset: CD45RA+ positively selected. CDR3 sequence: CASSLVGTRFF. DNA for the CDR3: TGTGCCAGCAGTTTAGTGGGTACGAGGTTCTTC.